Following are 9 T cell receptor beta chains from one sample sequenced in a study of blood T cell repertoires in COVID-19 (dated by TCRdb to between 2020 and 2021). Libraries were made using the immunoSEQ multiplex PCR assay. TCRdb carries this immuneACCESS record with in-frame sequences only. Its versions omit some clonotypes, under half of them owing to an unresolved V gene in the studies checked, with the rest unexplained. The sample data list 160,000 or so clones, and 70% to 90% of these were observed just once. About 5.6% of the sample belongs to the ten largest clones. The sequenced material came from PBMCs or T cells enriched from blood (not recorded which). Every receptor here comes from a man between 35 and 55 years old who had recovered from COVID-19.

This sequence joins TRBV24-1 and TRBJ2-2, with 9 positions matching TRBD2. Trimming at V came to 8 bases and at J to 4 bases, leaving 4 bases not matched to a gene. There are 14 residues in the CDR3. CDR1 KGHDR and CDR2 SFDVKD come from the germline V gene. The CDR3 loop reads CATTAGGGTGELFF. Written as DNA, the CDR3 is TGTGCCACCACGGCGGGGGGGGGCACCGGGGAGCTGTTTTTT.

This rearrangement joins TRBV30 to TRBJ1-5, with D maybe TRBD1 (6 bases). The V and J ends lost 3 bases and 5 bases respectively, with 11 bases between them. Per germline, CDR1 GTSNPN and CDR2 SVGIG (reference sequence). The CDR3 is made up of 13 amino acids. CDR3 residues: CAWSRDTHQPQHF. Here the CDR3 DNA reads TGTGCCTGGAGCCGGGACACCCATCAGCCCCAGCATTTT.

This clone was counted between two and nine times. The V gene is TRBV5-1, the J gene TRBJ1-6, with D perhaps matching TRBD1 (6 bases). Trimming removed 1 base from V and 9 bases from J, with 23 bases in between. Per germline, CDR1 SGHRS and CDR2 YFSETQ. The CDR3 is 18 amino acids. CDR3 loop: CASSLYLKGEGFGSPLHF. As DNA, the CDR3 is TGCGCCAGCAGCTTGTATCTTAAGGGGGAAGGGTTCGGTTCACCCCTCCACTTT. Combining the CDR3 with reference TRBV5-1 and TRBJ1-6 gives the whole variable domain KAGVTQTPRYLIKTRGQQVTLSCSPISGHRSVSWYQQTPGQGLQFLFEYFSETQRNKGNFPGRFSGRQFSNSRSEMNVSTLELGDSALYLCASSLYLKGEGFGSPLHFGNGTRLTVT.

This clone has a single count. Other DNA sequences in this specimen translate into the identical CDR3. The V call is TRBV5-4, the J call TRBJ1-2; no clear D. Trimming shortened V by 4 bases and J by 2 bases, and 9 bases separated the two germline ends. Germline V gives CDR1 SGHNT, CDR2 YYREEE (reference sequence). This CDR3 has 13 amino acids. CDR3 in amino acids: CASSRQENYGYTF. CDR3 sequence (DNA): TGTGCCAGCAGCCGTCAGGAAAACTATGGCTACACCTTC.

A few counts support this clone. The V gene is TRBV4-2, the J gene TRBJ1-2; weak D call: TRBD1 (5 bases). Germline loops: CDR1 LGHNA, CDR2 YNFKEQ. Trimming stripped 3 bases from V and 4 bases from J, with 18 bases between. The CDR3 loop spans 16 amino acids. The CDR3 DNA is TGTGCCAGCAGCCAGGAATTATATGGGGCCGGCTATGGCTACACCTTC. It is translated as CASSQELYGAGYGYTF.

DNA of the CDR3: TGTGCCAGCAGCCAAGGCGGTGTTAGGGGCAGCAAAGGGTACTTC. Encoded protein: CASSQGGVRGSKGYF. The chain links TRBV3-1 (or the pseudogene TRBV3-2) to TRBJ2-4; a possible D gene is TRBD1 (5 bases). Per the germline V gene, CDR1 is LGHDT and CDR2 is YNNKEL (reference sequence). This CDR3 region has 15 residues. V was clipped by 1 base and J by 15 bases, with 22 bases between them.

J is TRBJ2-1 and V is TRBV30; the match to TRBD2 covers 14 bases. CDR1 GTSNPN and CDR2 SVGIG come from the germline V gene (reference sequence). The CDR3 covers 15 residues. The V segment lost 3 bases and the J segment 15 bases; nucleotides outside the gene matches: 13. The CDR3 bases are TGTGCCTGGAGGGAAAGACTAGCGGGGGGGACTCCTCCGTTCTTC. Amino acids: CAWRERLAGGTPPFF.

This clone was picked up a small number of times. J is TRBJ2-1 and V is TRBV27, with TRBD2 identical over 11 bases. CDR3 length: 16 amino acids. V lost 7 bases to trimming and J lost 6 bases; unmatched junction nucleotides: 11. Germline assignment: CDR1 MNHEY and CDR2 SMNVEV (reference sequence). The CDR3 reads CASTALAGGPGNEQFF. CDR3 sequence (DNA): TGTGCCAGCACCGCTTTAGCGGGGGGGCCGGGCAATGAGCAGTTCTTC.

The V call is TRBV9, the J call TRBJ2-3, with D unclear. CDR1 and CDR2 (germline): SGDLS, YYNGEE. The germline V and J ends were trimmed by 0 bases and 0 bases, with 8 bases remaining between them. This CDR3 is 15 amino acids long. CDR3 region: CASSVGLGSTDTQYF. The CDR3 nucleotides read TGTGCCAGCAGCGTAGGTCTAGGTAGCACAGATACGCAGTATTTT.